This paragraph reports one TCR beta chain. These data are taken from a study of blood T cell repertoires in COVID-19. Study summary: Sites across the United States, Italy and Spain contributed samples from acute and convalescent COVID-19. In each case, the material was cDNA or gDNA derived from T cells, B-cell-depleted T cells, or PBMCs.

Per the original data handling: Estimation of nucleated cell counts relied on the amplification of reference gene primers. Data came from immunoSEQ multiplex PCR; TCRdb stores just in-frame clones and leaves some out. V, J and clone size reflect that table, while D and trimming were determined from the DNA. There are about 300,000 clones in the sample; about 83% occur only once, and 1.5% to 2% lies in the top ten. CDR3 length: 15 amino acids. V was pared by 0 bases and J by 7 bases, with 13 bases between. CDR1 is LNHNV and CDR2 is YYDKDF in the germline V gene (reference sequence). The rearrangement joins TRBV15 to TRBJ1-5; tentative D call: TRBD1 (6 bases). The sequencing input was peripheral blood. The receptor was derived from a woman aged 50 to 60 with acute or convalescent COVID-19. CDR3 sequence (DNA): TGTGCCACCAGCAGAGACAGGGGTCTAGGGCAGCCCCAGCATTTT. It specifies CATSRDRGLGQPQHF. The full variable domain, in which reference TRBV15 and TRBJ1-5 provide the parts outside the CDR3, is DAMVIQNPRYQVTQFGKPVTLSCSQTLNHNVMYWYQQKSSQAPKLLFHYYDKDFNNEADTPDNFQSRRPNTSFCFLDIRSPGLGDTAMYLCATSRDRGLGQPQHFGDGTRLSIL.